Listed here are 20 T cell receptor beta chains from one sample, sequenced in a study of PD-L1 blockade in urothelial cancer. TCRdb's table, derived via immunoSEQ multiplex PCR, lists solely in-frame clones and lacks some. The data hold some 97,000 clones, with about 89% observed a single time. Sequences were derived from PBMCs, sampled around atezolizumab (anti-PD-L1) treatment. These receptors were collected from a woman of 80 years or more with urothelial cancer.

This sequence joins TRBV5-1 and TRBJ1-2; D is undetermined. The germline V gene has CDR1 SGHRS and CDR2 YFSETQ. This CDR3 comprises 14 residues. V was cut by 3 bases and J by 8 bases, with 17 bases left in between. The CDR3: CASSYRGDTPGYTF. CDR3 DNA sequence: TGCGCCAGCAGCTACCGGGGAGATACCCCCGGCTACACCTTC.

V is TRBV27 and J is TRBJ2-2, with 7 positions matching TRBD1. J lost 8 bases, V lost 3 bases, and 6 bases had no gene match. This CDR3 comprises 14 residues. Germline loops: CDR1 MNHEY, CDR2 SMNVEV (reference sequence). The CDR3 DNA reads TGTGCCAGCAGTTTGTTGCAGGGGGTTGGGGAGCTGTTTTTT. It codes for CASSLLQGVGELFF.

The chain has TRBV27 and TRBJ1-1; TRBD1 might be the D (5 bases). The CDR3 is 14 amino acids. Trimming took 3 bases from V and 1 from J, leaving 9 bases between them. CDR1 MNHEY and CDR2 SMNVEV come from the germline V gene (reference sequence). The CDR3 loop reads CASSFSTGNTEAFF. CDR3 coding DNA: TGTGCCAGCAGTTTCAGTACAGGGAACACTGAAGCTTTCTTT.

The CDR3 DNA follows: TGCGCCAGCAGCCACGGGACAGGGGAGCTGTTTTTT. Residues: CASSHGTGELFF. The chain recombines TRBV5-1 with TRBJ2-2, with D tentatively TRBD1 (6 bases). The CDR3 extends over 12 amino acids. Between the trimmed V and J ends, which lost 4 bases and 8 bases, there was a span of 9 bases. From germline, CDR1 is SGHRS and CDR2 YFSETQ.

DNA for the CDR3: TGCGCCAGCAGCTTTGGGACTAGCGAACAAGAGACCCAGTACTTC. Protein product: CASSFGTSEQETQYF. This rearrangement joins TRBV5-1 to TRBJ2-5, with TRBD2 matching 10 bases. V lost 2 bases to trimming and J lost 2 bases; unmatched junction nucleotides: 3. The CDR3 is 15 residues long. CDR1 SGHRS and CDR2 YFSETQ come from the germline V gene.

The chain is built from TRBV9 and TRBJ2-1, with D uncertain. The CDR3 is made up of 11 amino acids. The V end lost 2 bases, the J end lost 7 bases, and 4 bases lay between the germline ends. Germline lookup yields CDR1 SGDLS and CDR2 YYNGEE. The CDR3 region is CASSVSNEQFF. The DNA for the CDR3 is TGTGCCAGCAGCGTTTCAAATGAGCAGTTCTTC.

The chain employs TRBV18 and TRBJ1-3; 8 nucleotides line up with TRBD1. Trimming cost V 2 bases and J 2 bases; bases outside gene matches: 5. Germline CDR1 is KGHSH and CDR2 is LQKENI. This CDR3 has 16 amino acids. The CDR3 protein is CASSPGWTGTGNTIYF. Written as DNA, the CDR3 is TGTGCCAGCTCACCAGGCTGGACAGGGACTGGAAACACCATATATTTT.

The chain joins TRBV7-2 to TRBJ1-3, with D hard to call. V was cut by 3 bases and J by 0 bases, with 15 bases left in between. CDR1 SGHTA and CDR2 FQGNSA come from the germline V gene. The CDR3 is 17 residues long. The CDR3: CASSFGGISISGNTIYF. CDR3 nucleotide sequence: TGTGCCAGCAGCTTCGGCGGGATTTCTATCTCTGGAAACACCATATATTTT.

Only one count was recorded for this clone. V usage is TRBV5-1 and J usage is TRBJ1-1; no firm D call. The CDR3 has 13 amino acids. In germline, CDR1 is SGHRS, CDR2 YFSETQ. V was cut by 0 bases and J by 7 bases, with 10 bases left in between. The CDR3 here is CASSLGVGNEAFF. Written as DNA, the CDR3 is TGCGCCAGCAGCTTGGGAGTCGGTAATGAAGCTTTCTTT.

The V gene is TRBV19, the J gene TRBJ1-1; 8 bases are shared with TRBD1. This CDR3 is built from 13 residues. With 6 bases clipped from V and 2 bases from J, the junction kept 2 bases outside the gene matches. Germline V gene lookup returns CDR1 LNHDA and CDR2 SQIVND (reference sequence). Here the CDR3 reads CASSSGGNTEAFF. The CDR3 DNA follows: TGTGCCAGTAGCTCAGGGGGCAACACTGAAGCTTTCTTT.

This clone occurred once. Other nucleotide sequences in the sample specify the same CDR3. The chain carries TRBV18 and TRBJ2-2; 13 bases map to TRBD2. The CDR3 sequence is 17 residues long. In germline, CDR1 is KGHSH, CDR2 LQKENI. The J segment lost 5 bases and the V segment lost 2 bases, leaving 5 bases of the junction unmatched. The CDR3 DNA reads as TGTGCCAGCTCACCAGGACTAGCGGGAGTCGGTACCGGGGAGCTGTTTTTT. As protein: CASSPGLAGVGTGELFF.

This sequence joins TRBV9 and TRBJ2-1; 7 bases agree with TRBD2. Losses at the gene ends were 4 bases for V and 6 bases for J; bases not matched to a gene: 10. Germline CDR1 SGDLS, CDR2 YYNGEE. The CDR3 loop spans 15 amino acids. CDR3 nucleotides: TGTGCCAGCAGCAAACGACTAGGCGGGGGCAATGAGCAGTTCTTC. Translation: CASSKRLGGGNEQFF.

This clone was seen a single time. The rearrangement joins TRBV4-1 to TRBJ2-1; no clear D. There are 14 residues in the CDR3. Germline CDR1 and CDR2: MGHRA and YSYEKL. V shed 2 bases and J shed 0 bases, with 5 bases lying between them. CDR3 nucleotide sequence: TGCGCCAGCAGCCAAATGAGCTCCTACAATGAGCAGTTCTTC. It specifies CASSQMSSYNEQFF.

This rearrangement joins TRBV6-1 to TRBJ2-1; the match to TRBD2 covers 8 bases. In germline, CDR1 is MNHNS, CDR2 SASEGT. The CDR3 has 15 residues. The ends lost 8 bases at V and 0 bases at J; junction bases unmatched: 6. This chain's CDR3 is CASLGLVNSYNEQFF. CDR3 bases: TGTGCCAGCCTGGGACTAGTAAACTCCTACAATGAGCAGTTCTTC.

The rearrangement joins TRBV4-2 to TRBJ2-1, with 7 positions matching TRBD2. V shed 3 bases, J shed 0 bases, and the junction held 5 bases outside the gene matches. Germline V gives CDR1 LGHNA, CDR2 YNFKEQ. The CDR3 length is 16 residues. This CDR3 is CASSHAGGSSYNEQFF. As DNA, the CDR3 is TGTGCCAGCAGCCACGCCGGCGGGAGCTCCTACAATGAGCAGTTCTTC.

The chain recombines TRBV5-4 with TRBJ2-1; 9 positions agree with TRBD2. In germline, CDR1 is SGHNT, CDR2 YYREEE (reference sequence). This CDR3 spans 18 amino acids. J was trimmed by 0 bases and V by 5 bases; bases with no gene match: 12. CDR3 DNA: TGTGCCAGCAGTCCGGGACTAGCCAAGGCAAGCTCCTACAATGAGCAGTTCTTC. Amino acid sequence: CASSPGLAKASSYNEQFF.

This chain links TRBV6-6 with TRBJ1-1; D ambiguous. This CDR3 is built from 11 residues. V lost 0 bases, J lost 8 bases, and 4 bases lay in between. CDR1 and CDR2 from the germline V gene are MNHNY and SVGAGI (reference sequence). CDR3 sequence reads: CASSYSGEAFF. The CDR3 bases are TGTGCCAGCAGTTACTCTGGCGAAGCTTTCTTT.

The CDR3: CASEREGGRTEAFF. In nucleotides, the CDR3 is TGTGCCAGCGAAAGAGAGGGAGGGAGGACTGAAGCTTTCTTT. The chain combines TRBV2 with TRBJ1-1; D remains unclear. V was cut by 8 bases and J by 5 bases, with 18 bases left in between. The V gene's germline CDR1 is SNHLY and CDR2 FYNNEI. CDR3 length: 14 amino acids.

This clone has a single count. This sequence joins TRBV12-5 and TRBJ2-1, with a tentative D call TRBD1 (6 bases). Germline CDR1 LGHNT, CDR2 FRNRAP. The CDR3 is 14 residues long. The V end lost 1 base, the J end lost 9 bases, and 13 bases lay between the germline ends. CDR3 sequence (DNA): TGTGCTAGTGGTTTGGCAGGGGTGATTGGTGAGCAGTTCTTC. Protein sequence: CASGLAGVIGEQFF. Filled out from reference TRBV12-5 and TRBJ2-1, the complete variable domain reads DARVTQTPRHKVTEMGQEVTMRCQPILGHNTVFWYRQTMMQGLELLAYFRNRAPLDDSGMPKDRFSAEMPDATLATLKIQPSEPRDSAVYFCASGLAGVIGEQFFGPGTRLTVL.

The V and J genes are TRBV5-1 and TRBJ2-4; a weak D match, TRBD1 (6 bases). The CDR3 consists of 15 residues. From germline, CDR1 is SGHRS and CDR2 YFSETQ. Trimming left V 2 bases short and J 7 bases short, with 16 bases between. The CDR3 bases are TGCGCCAGCAGCTTAGATCCAGGGCAGGGGAACATTCAGTACTTC. Translated: CASSLDPGQGNIQYF. Supplemented by reference TRBV5-1 and TRBJ2-4, the full variable domain reads KAGVTQTPRYLIKTRGQQVTLSCSPISGHRSVSWYQQTPGQGLQFLFEYFSETQRNKGNFPGRFSGRQFSNSRSEMNVSTLELGDSALYLCASSLDPGQGNIQYFGAGTRLSVL.